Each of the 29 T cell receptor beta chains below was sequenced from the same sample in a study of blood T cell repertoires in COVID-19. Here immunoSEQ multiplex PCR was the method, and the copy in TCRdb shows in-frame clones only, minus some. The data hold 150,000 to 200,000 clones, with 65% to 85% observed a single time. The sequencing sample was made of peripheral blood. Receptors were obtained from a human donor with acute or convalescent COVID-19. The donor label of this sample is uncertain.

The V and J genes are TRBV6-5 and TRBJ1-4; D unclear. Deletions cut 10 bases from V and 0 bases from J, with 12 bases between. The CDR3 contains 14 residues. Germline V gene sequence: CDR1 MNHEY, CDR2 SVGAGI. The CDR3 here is CATQDGATNEKLFF. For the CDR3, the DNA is TGTGCCACCCAGGACGGGGCAACTAATGAAAAACTGTTTTTT.

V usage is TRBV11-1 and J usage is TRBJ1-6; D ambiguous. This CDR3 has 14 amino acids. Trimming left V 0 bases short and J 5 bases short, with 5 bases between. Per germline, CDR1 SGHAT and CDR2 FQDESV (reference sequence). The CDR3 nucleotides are TGTGCCAGCAGCTTAGCCCCCGATAATTCACCCCTCCACTTT. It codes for CASSLAPDNSPLHF. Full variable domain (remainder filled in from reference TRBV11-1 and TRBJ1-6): EAEVAQSPRYKITEKSQAVAFWCDPISGHATLYWYRQILGQGPELLVQFQDESVVDDSQLPKDRFSAERLKGVDSTLKIQPAELGDSAMYLCASSLAPDNSPLHFGNGTRLTVT.

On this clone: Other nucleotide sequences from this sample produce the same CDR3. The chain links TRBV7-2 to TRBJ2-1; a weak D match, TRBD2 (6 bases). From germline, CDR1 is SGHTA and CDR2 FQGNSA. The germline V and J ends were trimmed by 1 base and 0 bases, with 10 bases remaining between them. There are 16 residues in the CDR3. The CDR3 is CASSLDGGSSYNEQFF. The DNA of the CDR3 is TGTGCCAGCAGCTTAGACGGGGGTAGCTCCTACAATGAGCAGTTCTTC.

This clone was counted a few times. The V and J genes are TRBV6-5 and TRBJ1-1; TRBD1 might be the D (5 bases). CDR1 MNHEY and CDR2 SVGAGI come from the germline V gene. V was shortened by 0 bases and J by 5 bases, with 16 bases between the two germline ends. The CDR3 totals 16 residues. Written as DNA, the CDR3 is TGTGCCAGCAGTTACTCCTTCCGGGCCAGGGATACTGAAGCTTTCTTT. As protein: CASSYSFRARDTEAFF.

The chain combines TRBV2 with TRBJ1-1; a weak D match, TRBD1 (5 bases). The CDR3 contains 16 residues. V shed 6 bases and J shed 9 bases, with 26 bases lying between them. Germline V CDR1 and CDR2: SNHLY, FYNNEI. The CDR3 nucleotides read TGTGCCAGCAGCCCCCAAGGGGAGGTGGCCCGCAGAAAAGCTTTCTTT. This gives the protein CASSPQGEVARRKAFF.

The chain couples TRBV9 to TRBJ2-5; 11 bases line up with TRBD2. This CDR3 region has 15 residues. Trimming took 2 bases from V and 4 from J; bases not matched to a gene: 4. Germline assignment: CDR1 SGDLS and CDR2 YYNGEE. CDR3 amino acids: CASSVSGGAGETQYF. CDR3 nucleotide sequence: TGTGCCAGCAGCGTTAGCGGGGGGGCTGGAGAGACCCAGTACTTC.

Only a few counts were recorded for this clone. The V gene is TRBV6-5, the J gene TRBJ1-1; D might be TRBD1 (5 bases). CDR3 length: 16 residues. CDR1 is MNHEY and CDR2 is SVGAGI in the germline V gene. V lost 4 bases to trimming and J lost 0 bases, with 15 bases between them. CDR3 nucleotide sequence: TGTGCCAGCAGTTCGGGTCGGACGGACATGAACACTGAAGCTTTCTTT. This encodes CASSSGRTDMNTEAFF.

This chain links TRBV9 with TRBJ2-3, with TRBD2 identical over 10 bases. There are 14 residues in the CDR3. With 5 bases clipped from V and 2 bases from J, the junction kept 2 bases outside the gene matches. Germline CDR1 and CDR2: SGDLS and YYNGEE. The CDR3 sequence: CASSGLADTDTQYF. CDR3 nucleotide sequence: TGTGCCAGCAGTGGACTAGCGGACACAGATACGCAGTATTTT.

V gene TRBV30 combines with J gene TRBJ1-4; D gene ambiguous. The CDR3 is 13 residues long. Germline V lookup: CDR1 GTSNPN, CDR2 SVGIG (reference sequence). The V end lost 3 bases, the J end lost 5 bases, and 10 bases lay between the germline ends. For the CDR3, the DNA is TGTGCCTGGAGCGAGAGTAGAAATGAAAAACTGTTTTTT. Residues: CAWSESRNEKLFF.

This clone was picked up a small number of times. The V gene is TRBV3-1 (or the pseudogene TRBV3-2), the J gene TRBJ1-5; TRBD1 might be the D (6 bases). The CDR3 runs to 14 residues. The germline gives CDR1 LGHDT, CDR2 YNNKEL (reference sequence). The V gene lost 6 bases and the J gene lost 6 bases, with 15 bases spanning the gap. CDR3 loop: CASSQTGHSQPQHF. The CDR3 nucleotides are TGTGCCAGCAGTCAAACAGGGCATAGTCAGCCCCAGCATTTT.

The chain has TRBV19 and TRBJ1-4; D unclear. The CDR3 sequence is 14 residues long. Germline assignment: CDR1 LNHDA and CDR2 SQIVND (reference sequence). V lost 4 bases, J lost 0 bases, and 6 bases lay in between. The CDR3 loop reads CASSTSATNEKLFF. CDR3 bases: TGTGCCAGTAGTACCAGCGCAACTAATGAAAAACTGTTTTTT.

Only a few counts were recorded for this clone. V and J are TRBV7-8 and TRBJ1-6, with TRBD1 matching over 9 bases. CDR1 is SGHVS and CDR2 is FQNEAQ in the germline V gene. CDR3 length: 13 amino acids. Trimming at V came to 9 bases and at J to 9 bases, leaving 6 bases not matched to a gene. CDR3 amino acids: CASNRGLGSPLHF. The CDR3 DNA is TGTGCCAGTAACAGGGGGCTCGGTTCACCCCTCCACTTT.

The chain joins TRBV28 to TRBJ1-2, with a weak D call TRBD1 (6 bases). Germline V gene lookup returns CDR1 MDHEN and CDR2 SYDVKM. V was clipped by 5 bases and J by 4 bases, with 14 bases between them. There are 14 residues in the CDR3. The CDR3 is CASSLTQGFYGYTF. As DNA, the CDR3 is TGTGCCAGCAGTCTCACACAGGGTTTCTATGGCTACACCTTC.

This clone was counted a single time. CDR3 DNA: TGTGCCAGCAGTGGAGGGAACGGGGCCAACGTCCTGACTTTC. It yields the protein CASSGGNGANVLTF. The chain has TRBV2 and TRBJ2-6, with D possibly matching TRBD2 (5 bases). This CDR3 has 14 residues. Germline loops: CDR1 SNHLY, CDR2 FYNNEI. Trimming stripped 4 bases from V and 4 bases from J, with 8 bases between.

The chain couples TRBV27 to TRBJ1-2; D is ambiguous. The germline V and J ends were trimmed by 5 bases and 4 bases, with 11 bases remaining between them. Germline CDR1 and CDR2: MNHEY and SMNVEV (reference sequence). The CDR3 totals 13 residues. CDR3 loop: CASSLPSGYGYTF. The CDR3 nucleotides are TGTGCCAGCAGTCTCCCCTCCGGCTATGGCTACACCTTC.

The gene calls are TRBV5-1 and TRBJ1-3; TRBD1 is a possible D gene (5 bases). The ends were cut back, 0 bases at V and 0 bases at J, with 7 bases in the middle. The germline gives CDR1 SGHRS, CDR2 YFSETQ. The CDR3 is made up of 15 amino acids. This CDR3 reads CASSLEGDSGNTIYF. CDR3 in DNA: TGCGCCAGCAGCTTGGAAGGGGACTCTGGAAACACCATATATTTT. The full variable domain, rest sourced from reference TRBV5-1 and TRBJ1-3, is KAGVTQTPRYLIKTRGQQVTLSCSPISGHRSVSWYQQTPGQGLQFLFEYFSETQRNKGNFPGRFSGRQFSNSRSEMNVSTLELGDSALYLCASSLEGDSGNTIYFGEGSWLTVV.

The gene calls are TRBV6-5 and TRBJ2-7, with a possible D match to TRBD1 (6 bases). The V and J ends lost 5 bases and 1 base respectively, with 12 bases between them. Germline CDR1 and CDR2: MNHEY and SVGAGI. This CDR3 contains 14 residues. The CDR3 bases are TGTGCCAGCAGTCCCAGGGGTAGTTCCTACGAGCAGTACTTC. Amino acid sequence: CASSPRGSSYEQYF.

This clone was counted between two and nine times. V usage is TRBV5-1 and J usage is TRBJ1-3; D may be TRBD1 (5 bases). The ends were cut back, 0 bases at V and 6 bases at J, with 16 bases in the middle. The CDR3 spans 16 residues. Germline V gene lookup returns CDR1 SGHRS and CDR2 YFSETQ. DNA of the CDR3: TGCGCCAGCAGCTTGGCGGCAGGTCAGGGTCTAAACACCATATATTTT. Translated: CASSLAAGQGLNTIYF.

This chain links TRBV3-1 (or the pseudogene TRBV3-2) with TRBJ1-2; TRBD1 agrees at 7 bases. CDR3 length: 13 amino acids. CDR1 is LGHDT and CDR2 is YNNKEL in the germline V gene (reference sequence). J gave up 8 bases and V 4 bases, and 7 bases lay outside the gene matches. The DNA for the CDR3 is TGTGCCAGCAGCCGAGGGGACAGCCGAGGCTACACCTTC. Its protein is CASSRGDSRGYTF.

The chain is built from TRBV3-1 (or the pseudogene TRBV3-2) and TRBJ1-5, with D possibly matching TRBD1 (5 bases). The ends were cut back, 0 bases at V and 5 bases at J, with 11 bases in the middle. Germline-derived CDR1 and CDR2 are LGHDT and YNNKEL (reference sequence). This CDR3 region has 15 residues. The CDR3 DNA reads TGTGCCAGCAGCCAAGATAGAACAGGTTATCAGCCCCAGCATTTT. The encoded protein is CASSQDRTGYQPQHF.

The CDR3 region has the DNA TGTGCCAGCAGCATTAAATCAGGGTTTGGCTACACCTTC. It translates to CASSIKSGFGYTF. V gene TRBV6-5 combines with J gene TRBJ1-2; TRBD1 is a possible D gene (5 bases). Trimming cost V 6 bases and J 7 bases, with 15 bases left between them. Germline V gene data show CDR1 as MNHEY and CDR2 as SVGAGI. The CDR3 spans 13 residues.

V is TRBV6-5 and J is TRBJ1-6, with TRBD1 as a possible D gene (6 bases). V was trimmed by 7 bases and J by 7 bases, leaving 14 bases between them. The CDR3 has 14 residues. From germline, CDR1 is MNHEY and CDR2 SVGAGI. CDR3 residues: CASTSGRGNSPLHF. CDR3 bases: TGTGCCAGCACCTCAGGCAGGGGCAATTCACCCCTCCACTTT.

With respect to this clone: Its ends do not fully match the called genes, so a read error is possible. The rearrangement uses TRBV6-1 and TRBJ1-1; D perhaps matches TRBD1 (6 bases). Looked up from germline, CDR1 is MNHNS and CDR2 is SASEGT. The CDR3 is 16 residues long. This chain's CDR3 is CASSGARGPLNAEAFF. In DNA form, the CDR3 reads TGTGCCAGCAGTGGAGCCAGGGGTCCCCTGAACGCTGAAGCTTTCTTT.

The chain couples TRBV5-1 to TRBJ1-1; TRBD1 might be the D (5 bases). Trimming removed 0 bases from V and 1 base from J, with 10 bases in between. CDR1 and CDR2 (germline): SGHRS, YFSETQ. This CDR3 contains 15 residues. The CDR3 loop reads CASSLESTGNTEAFF. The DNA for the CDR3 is TGCGCCAGCAGCTTGGAATCTACAGGGAACACTGAAGCTTTCTTT.

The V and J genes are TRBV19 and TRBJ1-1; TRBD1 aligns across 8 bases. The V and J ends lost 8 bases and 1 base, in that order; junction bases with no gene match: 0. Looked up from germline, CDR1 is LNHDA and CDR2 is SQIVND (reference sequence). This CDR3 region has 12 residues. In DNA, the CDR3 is TGTGCCAGTGGACAGGGGAACACTGAAGCTTTCTTT. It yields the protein CASGQGNTEAFF.

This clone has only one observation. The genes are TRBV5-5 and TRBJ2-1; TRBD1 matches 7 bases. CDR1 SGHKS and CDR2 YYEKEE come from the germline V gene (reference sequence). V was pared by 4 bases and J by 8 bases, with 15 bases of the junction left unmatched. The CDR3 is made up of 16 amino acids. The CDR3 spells CASSHPDRKLGDEQFF. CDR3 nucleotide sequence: TGTGCCAGCAGCCATCCGGACAGGAAGTTAGGGGATGAGCAGTTCTTC.

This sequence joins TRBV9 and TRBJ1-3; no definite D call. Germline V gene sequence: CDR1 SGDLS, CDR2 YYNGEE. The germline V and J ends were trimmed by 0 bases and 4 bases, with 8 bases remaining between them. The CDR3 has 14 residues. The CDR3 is CASSVESVGNTIYF. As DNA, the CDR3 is TGTGCCAGCAGCGTAGAATCGGTAGGAAACACCATATATTTT.

CDR3 amino acids: CAIRESGSGYEQYF. The CDR3 nucleotides are TGTGCCATCAGGGAGAGCGGGAGTGGTTACGAGCAGTACTTC. V gene TRBV10-3 combines with J gene TRBJ2-7; 8 nucleotides match TRBD2. CDR1 is ENHRY, CDR2 SYGVKD, per germline. This CDR3 has 14 amino acids. V was pared by 6 bases and J by 4 bases, with 8 bases of the junction left unmatched.

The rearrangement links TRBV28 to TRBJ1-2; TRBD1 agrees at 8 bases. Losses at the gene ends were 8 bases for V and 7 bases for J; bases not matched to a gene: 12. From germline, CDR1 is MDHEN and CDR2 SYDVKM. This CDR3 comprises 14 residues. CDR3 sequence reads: CASLISQGAGGYTF. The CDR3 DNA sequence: TGTGCCAGCTTAATATCCCAGGGGGCGGGTGGCTACACCTTC.